These 17 T cell receptor beta chains came from one sample sequenced in a study of T cells in Graves' hyperthyroidism and ophthalmopathy. The investigators amplified TCR beta CDR3 regions from RNA transcripts. HTBI primers were used for first-round RT-PCR of the TCR CDR3. Each CDR3 protein gets one entry after TCRdb re-called the multiplex PCR reads with MiXCR. The sample holds roughly 500,000 distinct CDR3 sequences; around 46% are singletons and the top ten take roughly 20%. Sample: peripheral blood or thyroid tissue (not recorded which). These receptors came from an adult woman with Graves' disease, either hyperthyroidism or ophthalmopathy (not recorded which).

This clonotype showed up many times. V and J are TRBV5-6 and TRBJ1-4; 7 bases are shared with TRBD1. This CDR3 is built from 14 residues. Germline values: CDR1 SGHDT, CDR2 YYEEEE. The ends lost 4 bases at V and 6 bases at J; junction bases unmatched: 6. The CDR3 nucleotides read TGTGCCAGCAGCCGACAGGGTTGGGATGAAAAACTGTTTTTT. It codes for CASSRQGWDEKLFF. Combining the CDR3 with reference TRBV5-6 and TRBJ1-4 gives the whole variable domain DAGVTQSPTHLIKTRGQQVTLRCSPKSGHDTVSWYQQALGQGPQFIFQYYEEEERQRGNFPDRFSGHQFPNYSSELNVNALLLGDSALYLCASSRQGWDEKLFFGSGTQLSVL.

The gene calls are TRBV5-4 and TRBJ2-5; D possibly corresponds to TRBD1 (5 bases). Germline V gene data show CDR1 as SGHNT and CDR2 as YYREEE (reference sequence). The CDR3 sequence is 14 residues long. Trimming left V 1 base short and J 4 bases short, with 11 bases between. CDR3 protein: CASSLPGSRETQYF. The CDR3, as DNA: TGTGCCAGCAGCTTGCCAGGGTCGCGAGAGACCCAGTACTTC.

In this sample, this clonotype turned up a few times. The V call is TRBV9, the J call TRBJ1-2; D ambiguous. CDR1 is SGDLS and CDR2 is YYNGEE in the germline V gene. Trimming pared 4 bases from V and 8 bases from J, leaving 18 bases between. The CDR3 runs to 14 residues. The CDR3 spells CASSPRLAAYGYTF. In DNA, the CDR3 is TGTGCCAGCAGCCCTCGCCTAGCGGCCTACGGCTACACCTTC.

This chain links TRBV9 with TRBJ1-1, with D perhaps TRBD1 (5 bases). This CDR3 region has 12 residues. Germline V gene lookup returns CDR1 SGDLS and CDR2 YYNGEE. V lost 5 bases to trimming and J lost 6 bases, with 11 bases between them. The CDR3 sequence is CASSPGYSEAFF. The DNA of the CDR3 is TGTGCCAGCAGTCCAGGGTACTCTGAAGCTTTCTTT.

This chain joins TRBV15 and TRBJ2-2; weak D call: TRBD2 (6 bases). Trimming removed 1 base at V and 7 bases at J, with 13 bases between. CDR3 length equals 15 residues. The germline CDR1 and CDR2 sequences are LNHNV and YYDKDF (reference sequence). CDR3 loop: CATSRGGVYDGELFF. The CDR3 DNA follows: TGTGCCACCAGCAGAGGGGGGGTGTATGACGGGGAGCTGTTTTTT. The whole variable domain, filled in from reference TRBV15 and TRBJ2-2, reads DAMVIQNPRYQVTQFGKPVTLSCSQTLNHNVMYWYQQKSSQAPKLLFHYYDKDFNNEADTPDNFQSRRPNTSFCFLDIRSPGLGDTAMYLCATSRGGVYDGELFFGEGSRLTVL.

The CDR3 region is CASSESAGGTRNEQFF. The CDR3 DNA sequence: TGCGCCAGCAGTGAGTCGGCGGGAGGGACTAGGAATGAGCAGTTCTTC. The rearrangement joins TRBV10-2 to TRBJ2-1; 9 bases match TRBD2. Trimming removed 0 bases from V and 7 bases from J; junction bases left unmatched: 7. CDR3 length: 16 amino acids. Germline V gives CDR1 WSHSY, CDR2 SAAADI.

This clonotype was counted only a few times. This sequence may be a read error, since a much larger clone differs from it by one base. The rearrangement links TRBV7-8 to TRBJ1-1; D perhaps matches TRBD1 (6 bases). The CDR3 runs 14 residues. V lost 5 bases to trimming and J lost 5 bases, with 15 bases between them. Germline CDR1 SGHVS, CDR2 FQNEAQ. CDR3 DNA: TGTGCCAGCAGCCCGGAGGGGGGTAGGACTGAAGCTTTCTTT. Amino acids: CASSPEGGRTEAFF.

This clonotype has a count of ten or more. A much larger clonotype is one base distant, so this may be a read error. This chain connects TRBV10-3 to TRBJ1-2, with TRBD1 as a possible D gene (5 bases). Germline V gives CDR1 ENHRY, CDR2 SYGVKD. The length of the CDR3 is 13 residues. The CDR3 coding sequence is TGTGCCGTCAGAAGGGACGTCAACTATGGCTACACCTTC. It yields the protein CAVRRDVNYGYTF.

Ten or more counts support this clonotype. The gene calls are TRBV12-3 or TRBV12-4 and TRBJ1-1; TRBD1 matches 7 bases. The CDR3 loop spans 14 amino acids. V lost 1 base, J lost 7 bases, and 6 bases stayed unmatched. The CDR3 reads CASSLGGTAREAFF. The CDR3 DNA sequence: TGTGCCAGCAGTTTAGGAGGGACAGCACGTGAAGCTTTCTTT.

This clonotype was observed at least ten times. The CDR3 nucleotides read TGTGCCAGCAGTGTGACTAGCGGGAGTGAGACCCAGTACTTC. This gives the protein CASSVTSGSETQYF. The chain joins TRBV2 to TRBJ2-5; 12 bases match TRBD2. The length of the CDR3 is 14 residues. Germline assignment: CDR1 SNHLY and CDR2 FYNNEI. The junction had 2 bases not matched to a gene; V was cut back by 4 bases and J by 5 bases.

The sample holds many counts of this clonotype. The rearrangement joins TRBV7-8 to TRBJ1-4; unclear D gene. CDR3 length: 15 residues. Germline CDR1 is SGHVS and CDR2 is FQNEAQ. The germline V and J ends were trimmed by 0 bases and 5 bases, with 10 bases remaining between them. The CDR3 protein is CASSLAGTANEKLFF. CDR3 nucleotides: TGTGCCAGCAGCTTAGCGGGTACAGCGAATGAAAAACTGTTTTTT.

In this sample, this clonotype turned up many times. V usage is TRBV15 and J usage is TRBJ2-2; D is undetermined. Germline CDR1 and CDR2: LNHNV and YYDKDF (reference sequence). V was clipped by 5 bases and J by 0 bases, with 7 bases between them. The CDR3 has 14 amino acids. Here the CDR3 DNA reads TGTGCCACCAGCCTCGACTCGAACACCGGGGAGCTGTTTTTT. Its protein product is CATSLDSNTGELFF.

The table lists this clonotype with a count of one. The rearrangement joins TRBV7-2 to TRBJ1-4, with D tentatively TRBD1 (5 bases). CDR1 and CDR2 (germline): SGHTA, FQGNSA. The CDR3 is 14 amino acids. V was trimmed by 4 bases and J by 7 bases, leaving 13 bases between them. Here the CDR3 DNA reads TGTGCCAGCAGCTCGGACAAGAACACTGAAAAACTGTTTTTT. Encoded protein: CASSSDKNTEKLFF.

This clonotype occurred many times. The chain combines TRBV12-3 or TRBV12-4 with TRBJ2-7; 11 bases fit TRBD2. Trimming removed 5 bases from V and 6 bases from J; junction bases left unmatched: 12. The CDR3 extends over 16 amino acids. The CDR3: CASSTVAGGPSTEQYF. The CDR3 region has the DNA TGTGCCAGCAGTACGGTAGCGGGAGGGCCGTCCACCGAGCAGTACTTC.

As regards this clonotype: A much more abundant neighbour one base away suggests this may be a read error. This chain connects TRBV10-3 to TRBJ2-3; 7 nucleotides agree with TRBD1. CDR1 is ENHRY, CDR2 SYGVKD, per germline. The CDR3 sequence is 13 residues long. This chain's CDR3 is CAIEGAATGTQYF. The CDR3 region has the DNA TGTGCCATCGAGGGGGCAGCCACAGGTACGCAGTATTTT.

The chain joins TRBV2 to TRBJ1-2; D gene unclear. The CDR3 length is 17 residues. V lost 0 bases and J 6 bases, leaving 20 bases between the germline ends. CDR1 and CDR2 from the germline V gene are SNHLY and FYNNEI. CDR3 nucleotide sequence: TGTGCCAGCAGTGAAGCGGAGCGCCAGCAGCCCCAGCATGGCTACACCTTC. Translated: CASSEAERQQPQHGYTF.

V usage is TRBV20-1 and J usage is TRBJ2-7; D not certain. Germline V gene sequence: CDR1 DFQATT, CDR2 SNEGSKA (reference sequence). Trimming took 4 bases from V and 5 from J, leaving 18 bases between them. The CDR3 spans 14 residues. The CDR3 sequence: CSAIGEGQFHEQYF. For the CDR3, the DNA is TGCAGTGCTATTGGCGAAGGGCAGTTCCACGAGCAGTACTTC.